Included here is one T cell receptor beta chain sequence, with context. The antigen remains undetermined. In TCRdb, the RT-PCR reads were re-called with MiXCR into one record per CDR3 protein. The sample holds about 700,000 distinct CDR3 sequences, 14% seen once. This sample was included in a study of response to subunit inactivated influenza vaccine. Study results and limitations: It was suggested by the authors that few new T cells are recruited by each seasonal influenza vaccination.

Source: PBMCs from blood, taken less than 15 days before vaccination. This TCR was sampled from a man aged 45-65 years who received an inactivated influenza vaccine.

The CDR3 DNA follows: TGTGCCAGCAGCAGACTAGCGGGGGTGATAGGAGAGCAGTACTTC. Protein: CASSRLAGVIGEQYF. This sequence joins TRBV6-2 or TRBV6-3 and TRBJ2-7; the match to TRBD2 covers 12 bases. There are 15 residues in the CDR3. Germline V gene sequence: CDR1 MNHEY, CDR2 SVGEGT. V gave up 6 bases and J gave up 7 bases; unmatched junction bases: 10.